The 32 T cell receptor beta chains listed next were all sequenced from one sample in a study of human T cells and chemical hapten exposure. Described time point: pre-sensitization, week 0. The treatment: therapeutic diphenylcyclopropenone sensitization with weekly scalp DPC. One entry per CDR3 protein results from TCRdb running MiXCR on the RACE reads. The sample yields about 260,000 distinct CDR3 sequences, about 9% seen once. The material was whole blood, obtained in connection with sensitization to the hapten diphenylcyclopropenone (DPC). The receptors here all came from a woman aged 40 to 49 with alopecia areata. Some clones in this sample may be carry-over from other donors' samples.

This clonotype has a handful of counts. The genes are TRBV7-9 and TRBJ2-4; 9 bases align to TRBD1. J was trimmed by 6 bases and V by 3 bases; bases with no gene match: 3. Germline V gene lookup returns CDR1 SEHNR and CDR2 FQNEAQ (reference sequence). The CDR3 is 14 amino acids. This chain's CDR3 is CASSFTGGGNIQYF. In DNA form, the CDR3 reads TGTGCCAGCAGCTTCACAGGGGGCGGAAACATTCAGTACTTC.

This clonotype was seen many times. The chain links TRBV20-1 to TRBJ2-1; 7 bases are shared with TRBD2. The germline V gene encodes CDR1 DFQATT and CDR2 SNEGSKA (reference sequence). Losses at the gene ends were 0 bases for V and 2 bases for J; bases not matched to a gene: 7. The CDR3 totals 16 residues. CDR3 loop: CSARDRASGPYNEQFF. The CDR3 coding sequence is TGCAGTGCTAGAGATAGGGCTAGCGGTCCCTACAATGAGCAGTTCTTC.

The V gene is TRBV1, the J gene TRBJ2-5. TRBV1 is annotated as a pseudogene. There are 14 residues in the CDR3. CDR3 nucleotide sequence: TGCACCAGCAGCCACGCGGGGTCCCAAGAGACCCAGTACTTC. This codes for CTSSHAGSQETQYF.

The chain is built from TRBV12-3 or TRBV12-4 and TRBJ2-3; either TRBD1 or TRBD2 may fit D (7 bases each). V lost 8 bases and J 1 base, leaving 16 bases between the germline ends. The CDR3 totals 15 residues. Here the CDR3 DNA reads TGTGCCAGCGGCCCAGGGGGGAGGGGCACAGATACGCAGTATTTT. The encoded protein is CASGPGGRGTDTQYF.

The V call is TRBV7-9, the J call TRBJ2-5, with D possibly being TRBD1 (5 bases). CDR1 and CDR2 (germline): SEHNR, FQNEAQ (reference sequence). The CDR3 runs to 16 residues. Trimming removed 2 bases from V and 1 base from J, with 14 bases in between. CDR3 DNA sequence: TGTGCCAGCAGCTTAAGGTTGAAGGGGCCCCAAGAGACCCAGTACTTC. Its protein product is CASSLRLKGPQETQYF.

This clonotype occurred a few times. The V gene is TRBV29-1, the J gene TRBJ2-1; 10 bases line up with TRBD1. CDR1 is SQVTM, CDR2 ANQGSEA, per germline. This CDR3 contains 15 residues. The V and J ends lost 7 bases and 0 bases, in that order; junction bases with no gene match: 6. Here the CDR3 reads CSAGQGRLSYNEQFF. The CDR3 DNA sequence: TGCAGCGCGGGACAGGGGCGACTCTCCTACAATGAGCAGTTCTTC.

The chain carries TRBV2 and TRBJ1-2; perhaps TRBD1 as D (6 bases). V was clipped by 3 bases and J by 3 bases, with 8 bases between them. The CDR3 is 13 residues long. CDR1 is SNHLY, CDR2 FYNNEI, per germline. The CDR3, as DNA: TGTGCCAGCAGTGAGGGACAATACTATGGCTACACCTTC. Translating gives CASSEGQYYGYTF.

This chain joins TRBV28 and TRBJ2-7, with D possibly being TRBD1 (6 bases). The ends were cut back, 8 bases at V and 4 bases at J, with 21 bases in the middle. CDR1 MDHEN and CDR2 SYDVKM come from the germline V gene. The CDR3 extends over 15 amino acids. Here the CDR3 DNA reads TGTGCCAGCTTACCTGCCGGGACATGGCCTTACGAGCAGTACTTC. Translated: CASLPAGTWPYEQYF.

This clonotype was seen a handful of times. The rearrangement uses TRBV10-2 and TRBJ2-5, with unresolved D. V lost 2 bases and J 1 base, leaving 8 bases between the germline ends. The CDR3 contains 14 residues. Germline assignment: CDR1 WSHSY and CDR2 SAAADI. This CDR3 is CASSERPPQETQYF. The CDR3 DNA is TGCGCCAGCAGTGAGAGGCCCCCCCAAGAGACCCAGTACTTC.

The chain recombines TRBV6-6 with TRBJ2-2, with no clear D. V dropped 7 bases and J dropped 4 bases, with 19 bases sitting between them. Per the germline V gene, CDR1 is MNHNY and CDR2 is SVGAGI (reference sequence). This CDR3 has 16 amino acids. The CDR3 region is CASKREAPLGTGELFF. Here the CDR3 DNA reads TGTGCCAGCAAACGAGAGGCCCCCCTTGGCACCGGGGAGCTGTTTTTT.

This clonotype was detected ten times or more. This chain uses TRBV20-1 with TRBJ2-7; 9 bases are shared with TRBD1. This CDR3 spans 12 amino acids. CDR1 is DFQATT, CDR2 SNEGSKA, per germline (reference sequence). After removal of 7 bases from V and 2 bases from J, the junction contained 3 bases not matched to a gene. Here the CDR3 reads CSGTGETYEQYF. The CDR3 bases are TGCAGTGGGACAGGGGAGACCTACGAGCAGTACTTC.

The chain links TRBV12-3 or TRBV12-4 to TRBJ2-5, with 9 bases matching TRBD1. J was trimmed by 4 bases and V by 4 bases; bases with no gene match: 7. This CDR3 has 15 amino acids. CDR3 region: CASSSQTGGGETQYF. The CDR3 DNA reads as TGTGCCAGCAGTTCTCAGACAGGGGGGGGAGAGACCCAGTACTTC.

This clonotype was observed a few times. The V gene is TRBV12-3 or TRBV12-4, the J gene TRBJ2-5; perhaps D is TRBD1 or TRBD2 (5 bases each). V was trimmed by 4 bases and J by 3 bases, leaving 15 bases between them. CDR3 length: 15 amino acids. In DNA, the CDR3 is TGTGCCAGCAGTTCGACCGGGACGGGAAAAGAGACCCAGTACTTC. Its translation is CASSSTGTGKETQYF.

The chain links TRBV20-1 to TRBJ2-1; 13 bases agree with TRBD2. V was clipped by 4 bases and J by 9 bases; unmatched bases: 6. Germline values: CDR1 DFQATT, CDR2 SNEGSKA (reference sequence). The CDR3 totals 14 residues. CDR3 sequence reads: CSAKSGLAGIEQFF. In DNA form, the CDR3 reads TGCAGTGCTAAGTCGGGACTAGCGGGAATTGAGCAGTTCTTC.

This clonotype was found a few times. V is TRBV2 and J is TRBJ2-2; the D gene is possibly TRBD2 (5 bases). Germline V CDR1 and CDR2: SNHLY, FYNNEI. The CDR3 length is 16 residues. V shed 1 base and J shed 4 bases, with 13 bases lying between them. The DNA for the CDR3 is TGTGCCAGCAGTGAAGGAGGGAGTGTAGCCACCGGGGAGCTGTTTTTT. Its translation: CASSEGGSVATGELFF.

This clonotype was recorded at least ten times. The chain has TRBV10-3 and TRBJ2-3; D gene unclear. With 6 bases removed from V and 6 bases from J, the gap between germline ends came to 19 bases. Germline CDR1 reads ENHRY; CDR2 reads SYGVKD. The CDR3 extends over 15 amino acids. The chain's CDR3 is CAIRGSVPHSDTQYF. The CDR3 DNA reads TGTGCCATCAGGGGTAGTGTCCCCCATTCGGATACGCAGTATTTT.

This clonotype was observed at least ten times. The V and J genes are TRBV11-2 and TRBJ2-7, with 10 bases identical to TRBD2. The CDR3 consists of 16 residues. V shed 3 bases and J 2 bases; nucleotides not matched to a gene: 7. Germline lookup yields CDR1 SGHAT and CDR2 FQNNGV. The DNA for the CDR3 is TGTGCCAGCAGCTTGGAAAGGACTAGCGGTACCTACGAGCAGTACTTC. It specifies CASSLERTSGTYEQYF.

The chain recombines TRBV14 with TRBJ2-3, with a possible D match to TRBD1 (5 bases). The V end lost 0 bases, the J end lost 2 bases, and 9 bases lay between the germline ends. Looked up from germline, CDR1 is SGHDN and CDR2 is FVKESK. This CDR3 contains 15 residues. CDR3 sequence: CASSQDTGPTDTQYF. CDR3 DNA sequence: TGTGCCAGCAGCCAAGACACAGGACCCACAGATACGCAGTATTTT.

The table lists this clonotype with many counts. V is TRBV15 and J is TRBJ2-3; D could derive from TRBD1 or TRBD2 (5 bases each). In germline, CDR1 is LNHNV, CDR2 YYDKDF (reference sequence). Deletions cut 0 bases from V and 2 bases from J, with 12 bases between. This CDR3 region has 16 residues. Written as DNA, the CDR3 is TGTGCCACCAGCAGAGATCGTGCCGGGGCCACAGATACGCAGTATTTT. It translates to CATSRDRAGATDTQYF.

At least ten counts were recorded for this clonotype. V gene TRBV5-1 combines with J gene TRBJ2-7, with 8 bases that match TRBD1. Germline trimming cut 4 bases from V and 7 bases from J; bases unmatched to any gene: 10. The germline V gene encodes CDR1 SGHRS and CDR2 YFSETQ. This CDR3 has 14 amino acids. In nucleotides, the CDR3 is TGCGCCAGCAGCACCCAGGACAGGGCGGGGGAGCAGTACTTC. The encoded protein is CASSTQDRAGEQYF.

The chain has TRBV29-1 and TRBJ2-7; D unclear. From germline, CDR1 is SQVTM and CDR2 ANQGSEA. CDR3 size: 13 residues. V was trimmed by 6 bases and J by 0 bases, leaving 12 bases between them. The CDR3 bases are TGCAGCGTCGCCAGCTCGAGCTCCTACGAGCAGTACTTC. This gives the protein CSVASSSSYEQYF.

V and J are TRBV12-3 or TRBV12-4 and TRBJ2-1, with unresolved D. This CDR3 region has 16 residues. V gave up 5 bases and J gave up 5 bases, with 19 bases separating them. The chain's CDR3 is CASSLSRLPYNNEQFF. The CDR3 DNA reads TGTGCCAGCAGTCTATCACGGCTACCCTACAACAATGAGCAGTTCTTC.

The V and J genes are TRBV28 and TRBJ2-7; tentatively, D is TRBD1 (6 bases). The CDR3 covers 15 residues. The V gene's germline CDR1 is MDHEN and CDR2 SYDVKM. Deletions cut 5 bases from V and 4 bases from J, with 18 bases between. The CDR3 sequence: CASSPTQGLGYEQYF. The CDR3 DNA reads TGTGCCAGCAGTCCAACCCAGGGGCTAGGGTACGAGCAGTACTTC. The full variable domain, in which reference TRBV28 and TRBJ2-7 provide the parts outside the CDR3, is DVKVTQSSRYLVKRTGEKVFLECVQDMDHENMFWYRQDPGLGLRLIYFSYDVKMKEKGDIPEGYSVSREKKERFSLILESASTNQTSMYLCASSPTQGLGYEQYFGPGTRLTVT.

The V gene is TRBV20-1, the J gene TRBJ2-3; 9 positions agree with TRBD1. The V gene end was trimmed by 1 base and the J gene end by 8 bases; junction bases not matched to a gene: 16. Germline V gives CDR1 DFQATT, CDR2 SNEGSKA (reference sequence). The CDR3 is 17 amino acids. The CDR3 loop reads CSARGSPGQGRGGTQYF. CDR3 DNA: TGCAGTGCTAGAGGTTCCCCGGGACAGGGCCGTGGCGGTACGCAGTATTTT.

V is TRBV7-2 and J is TRBJ2-2; 11 bases fit TRBD2. The germline V gene encodes CDR1 SGHTA and CDR2 FQGNSA. V lost 4 bases and J lost 5; bases outside the gene matches: 9. The CDR3 is made up of 17 amino acids. In DNA, the CDR3 is TGTGCCAGCAGCTACCCAGTACTAGCGGGAGTAACCGGGGAGCTGTTTTTT. Amino acids: CASSYPVLAGVTGELFF.

This clonotype was seen many times. The chain recombines TRBV18 with TRBJ1-1; D is perhaps TRBD1 (5 bases). The V gene's germline CDR1 is KGHSH and CDR2 LQKENI. V was shortened by 1 base and J by 3 bases, with 6 bases between the two germline ends. There are 13 residues in the CDR3. The CDR3 loop is CASSPQGYTEAFF. The CDR3 region has the DNA TGTGCCAGCTCACCACAGGGGTACACTGAAGCTTTCTTT.

The rearrangement links TRBV7-9 to TRBJ1-1; TRBD1 might be the D (6 bases). The germline V gene has CDR1 SEHNR and CDR2 FQNEAQ (reference sequence). This CDR3 has 17 residues. V lost 1 base and J lost 1, with 16 bases in between. CDR3 DNA: TGTGCCAGCAGCTTAGGTGTCTGGGGGGCCGGGAACACTGAAGCTTTCTTT. This translates into CASSLGVWGAGNTEAFF.

This clonotype was seen a handful of times. V usage is TRBV3-1 and J usage is TRBJ2-6; D is ambiguous. The germline gives CDR1 LGHDT, CDR2 YNNKEL (reference sequence). The CDR3 totals 17 residues. Trimming removed 0 bases at V and 4 bases at J, with 13 bases between. The CDR3 reads CASSQERTAIGANVLTF. CDR3 nucleotide sequence: TGTGCCAGCAGCCAAGAGAGGACGGCTATCGGGGCCAACGTCCTGACTTTC. The full variable domain, rest sourced from reference TRBV3-1 and TRBJ2-6, is DTAVSQTPKYLVTQMGNDKSIKCEQNLGHDTMYWYKQDSKKFLKIMFSYNNKELIINETVPNRFSPKSPDKAHLNLHINSLELGDSAVYFCASSQERTAIGANVLTFGAGSRLTVL.

This clonotype was seen at least ten times. This chain uses TRBV6-2 or TRBV6-3 with TRBJ2-7; D is uncertain. The CDR3 consists of 18 residues. The V gene lost 7 bases and the J gene lost 3 bases, with 28 bases spanning the gap. The germline V gene has CDR1 MNHEY and CDR2 SVGEGT. CDR3 sequence reads: CASTNIHPDPRLGYEQYF. For the CDR3, the DNA is TGTGCCAGCACCAATATTCATCCCGACCCCAGGCTGGGCTACGAGCAGTACTTC.

This clonotype appeared a few times. The chain couples TRBV27 to TRBJ1-1; D unresolved. The CDR3 covers 17 residues. V lost 2 bases, J lost 4 bases, and 20 bases lay in between. Germline CDR1 is MNHEY and CDR2 is SMNVEV (reference sequence). The CDR3 DNA sequence: TGTGCCAGCAGTTTACTGGGTAGGACTACGCGGAGCACTGAAGCTTTCTTT. It codes for CASSLLGRTTRSTEAFF.

This clonotype was counted between two and nine times. The chain is built from TRBV7-9 and TRBJ2-1, with 7 bases lining up with TRBD1. This CDR3 comprises 15 residues. The germline CDR1 and CDR2 sequences are SEHNR and FQNEAQ (reference sequence). V trimming: 3 bases; J trimming: 6 bases; junction bases outside the gene matches: 8. The CDR3 DNA is TGTGCCAGCAGCTTTCCTGGGGCAGGGGGCAATGAGCAGTTCTTC. It codes for CASSFPGAGGNEQFF.

This clonotype was seen only a few times. The chain has TRBV19 and TRBJ2-1; no reliable D call. V dropped 2 bases and J dropped 0 bases, with 11 bases sitting between them. CDR3 length equals 16 residues. Germline CDR1 and CDR2: LNHDA and SQIVND (reference sequence). The CDR3 reads CASSIYGSSSYNEQFF. The CDR3 nucleotides read TGTGCCAGTAGTATATATGGCAGCAGCTCCTACAATGAGCAGTTCTTC.